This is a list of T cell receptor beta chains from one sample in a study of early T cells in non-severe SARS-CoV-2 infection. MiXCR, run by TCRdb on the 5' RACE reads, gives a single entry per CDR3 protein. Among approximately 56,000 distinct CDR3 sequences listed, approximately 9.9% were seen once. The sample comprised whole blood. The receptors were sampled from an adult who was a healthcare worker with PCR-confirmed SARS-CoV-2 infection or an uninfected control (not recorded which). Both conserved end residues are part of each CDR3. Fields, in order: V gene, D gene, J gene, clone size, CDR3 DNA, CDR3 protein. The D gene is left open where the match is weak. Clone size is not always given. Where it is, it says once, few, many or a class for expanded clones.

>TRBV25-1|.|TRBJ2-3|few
TGTGCCAGCAGTGAAACCGCGGCAGATACGCAGTATTTT
CASSETAADTQYF
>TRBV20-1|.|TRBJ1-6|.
TGCAGTGCGAGACAGGACCTATATAATTCACCCCTCCACTTT
CSARQDLYNSPLHF
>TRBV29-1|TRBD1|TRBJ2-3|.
TGCAGCGTTGCGTACAGGGGTGGAACAGATACGCAGTATTTT
CSVAYRGGTDTQYF
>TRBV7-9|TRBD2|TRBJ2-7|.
TGTGCCAGCAGCTTTAGCGGGAGAACCTACGAGCAGTACTTC
CASSFSGRTYEQYF
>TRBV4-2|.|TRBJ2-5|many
TGTGCCAGCAGCCAGAGATCACGGGGGTCGACCCAGTACTTC
CASSQRSRGSTQYF
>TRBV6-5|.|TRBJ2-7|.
TGTGCCAGCGGGGTGACTAGTTTGTACGAGCAGTACTTC
CASGVTSLYEQYF
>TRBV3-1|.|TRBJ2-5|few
TGTGCCAGCAGCCATCCAAGTGGGACCCAGTACTTC
CASSHPSGTQYF
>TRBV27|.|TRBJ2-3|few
TGTGCCAGCAGTCCGCCCCGGGGATATATGACAGATACGCAGTATTTT
CASSPPRGYMTDTQYF
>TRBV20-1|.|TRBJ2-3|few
TGCAGTGCTAGAGATGCTAGTAAGGTTGATACGCAGTATTTT
CSARDASKVDTQYF
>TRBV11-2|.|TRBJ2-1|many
TGTGCCAGCAGCTTAGCGGGAGTACGTGAGCAGTTCTTC
CASSLAGVREQFF
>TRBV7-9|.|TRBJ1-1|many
TGTGCCAGCAGCTTAGGCGGGGAAGCTTTCTTT
CASSLGGEAFF
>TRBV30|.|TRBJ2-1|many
TGTGCCTGGAGTCCGGACAGCTACAATGAGCAGTTCTTC
CAWSPDSYNEQFF
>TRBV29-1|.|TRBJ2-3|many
TGCAGCGTCCGGGTTTTCCCCTCAGATACGCAGTATTTT
CSVRVFPSDTQYF
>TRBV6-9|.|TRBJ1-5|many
TGTGCCCCAGGTTGCAATCAGCCCCAGCATTTT
CAPGCNQPQHF
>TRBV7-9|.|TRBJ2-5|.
TGTGCCAGCAGCAGGACGGAAGAGACCCAGTACTTC
CASSRTEETQYF
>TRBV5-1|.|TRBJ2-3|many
TGCGCCAGCAGCTTGGTACCAGCTACAGATACGCAGTATTTT
CASSLVPATDTQYF
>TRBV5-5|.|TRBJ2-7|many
TGTGCCAGCAGCTTGAGCAGGAGCTCCTACGAGCAGTACTTC
CASSLSRSSYEQYF
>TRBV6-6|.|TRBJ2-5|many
TGTGCCAGCATCAAGACGACAGGCCAAGAGACCCAGTACTTC
CASIKTTGQETQYF
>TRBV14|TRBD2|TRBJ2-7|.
TGTGCCAGCAGCCAAGAAGGGGGACTAGCGGGAGTTTACGAGCAGTACTTC
CASSQEGGLAGVYEQYF